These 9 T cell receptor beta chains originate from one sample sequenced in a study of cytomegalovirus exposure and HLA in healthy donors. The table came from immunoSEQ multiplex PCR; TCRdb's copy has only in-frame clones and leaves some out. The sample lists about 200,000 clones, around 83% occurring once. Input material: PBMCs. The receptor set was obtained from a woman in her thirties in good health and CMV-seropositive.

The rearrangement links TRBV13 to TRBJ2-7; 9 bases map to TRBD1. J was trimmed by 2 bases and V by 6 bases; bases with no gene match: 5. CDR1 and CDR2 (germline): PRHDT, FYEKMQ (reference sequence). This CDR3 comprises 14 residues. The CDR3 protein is CASRARDRAYEQYF. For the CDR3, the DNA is TGTGCCAGCAGAGCCCGGGACAGGGCCTACGAGCAGTACTTC.

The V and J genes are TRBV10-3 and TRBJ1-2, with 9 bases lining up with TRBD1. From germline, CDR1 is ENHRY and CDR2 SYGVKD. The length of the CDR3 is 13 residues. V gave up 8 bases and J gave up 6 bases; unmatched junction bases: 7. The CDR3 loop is CAIGSGTGNGYTF. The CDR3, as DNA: TGTGCCATCGGCTCCGGGACAGGGAATGGCTACACCTTC.

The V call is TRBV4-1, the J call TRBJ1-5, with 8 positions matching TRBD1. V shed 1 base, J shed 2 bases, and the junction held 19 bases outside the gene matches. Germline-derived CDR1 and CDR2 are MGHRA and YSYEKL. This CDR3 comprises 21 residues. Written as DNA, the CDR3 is TGCGCCAGCAGCCAAGTCGAGGACAGGGTTTCCCTTGGAGACGGCAATCAGCCCCAGCATTTT. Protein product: CASSQVEDRVSLGDGNQPQHF.

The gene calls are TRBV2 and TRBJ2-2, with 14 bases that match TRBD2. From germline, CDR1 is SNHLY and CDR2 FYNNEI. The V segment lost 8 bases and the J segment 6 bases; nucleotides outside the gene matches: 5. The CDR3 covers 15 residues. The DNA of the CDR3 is TGTGCCAGCGGGGGACTAGCGGGGGCCCCCGGGGAGCTGTTTTTT. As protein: CASGGLAGAPGELFF. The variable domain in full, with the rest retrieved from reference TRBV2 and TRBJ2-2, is EPEVTQTPSHQVTQMGQEVILRCVPISNHLYFYWYRQILGQKVEFLVSFYNNEISEKSEIFDDQFSVERPDGSNFTLKIRSTKLEDSAMYFCASGGLAGAPGELFFGEGSRLTVL.

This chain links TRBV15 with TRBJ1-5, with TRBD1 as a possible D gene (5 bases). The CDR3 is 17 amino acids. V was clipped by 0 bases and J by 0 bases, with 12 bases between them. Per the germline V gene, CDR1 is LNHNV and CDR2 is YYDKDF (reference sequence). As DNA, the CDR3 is TGTGCCACCAGCAGAGATAGGCAACAGGATAGCAATCAGCCCCAGCATTTT. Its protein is CATSRDRQQDSNQPQHF.

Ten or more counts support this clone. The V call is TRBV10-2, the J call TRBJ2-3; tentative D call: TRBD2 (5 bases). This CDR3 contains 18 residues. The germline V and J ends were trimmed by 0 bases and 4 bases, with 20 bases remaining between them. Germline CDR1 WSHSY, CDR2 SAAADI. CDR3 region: CASSESYPGENRADTQYF. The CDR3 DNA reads TGCGCCAGCAGTGAGTCTTATCCCGGGGAAAATCGAGCAGATACGCAGTATTTT.

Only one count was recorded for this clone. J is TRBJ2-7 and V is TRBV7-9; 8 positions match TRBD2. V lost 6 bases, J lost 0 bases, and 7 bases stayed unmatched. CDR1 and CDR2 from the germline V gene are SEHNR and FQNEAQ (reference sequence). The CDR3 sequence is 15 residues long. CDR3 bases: TGTGCCAGCAGTCTCGACCTAGCGGGCTCCTACGAGCAGTACTTC. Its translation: CASSLDLAGSYEQYF.

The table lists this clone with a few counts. CDR3 protein: CASSEQGVYTEAFF. For the CDR3, the DNA is TGCGCCAGCAGTGAGCAGGGCGTGTACACTGAAGCTTTCTTT. The chain carries TRBV10-2 and TRBJ1-1; the D gene is possibly TRBD1 (5 bases). CDR1 WSHSY and CDR2 SAAADI come from the germline V gene. V was shortened by 2 bases and J by 3 bases, with 10 bases between the two germline ends. The CDR3 is 14 residues long.

CDR3 in amino acids: CASSGARGSYEQYF. The CDR3 DNA reads TGCGCCAGCAGCGGAGCCAGGGGATCCTACGAGCAGTACTTC. The chain is built from TRBV5-1 and TRBJ2-7; D is perhaps TRBD1 (6 bases). This CDR3 comprises 14 residues. Deletions cut 4 bases from V and 1 base from J, with 12 bases between. Germline assignment: CDR1 SGHRS and CDR2 YFSETQ.